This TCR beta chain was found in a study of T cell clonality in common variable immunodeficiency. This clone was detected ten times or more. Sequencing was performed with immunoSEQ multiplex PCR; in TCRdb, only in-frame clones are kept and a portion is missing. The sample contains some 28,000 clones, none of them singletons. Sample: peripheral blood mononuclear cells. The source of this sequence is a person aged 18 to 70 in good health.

The CDR3 DNA, read in part, is TGTGCCAGTTTGCCTGGGGGCGCGTGGACCGGGGAG. Protein sequence: CASLPGGAWTGE. The entire CDR3 protein reads CASLPGGAWTGELFF. This chain uses TRBV19 with TRBJ2-2; possibly TRBD1 for D (6 bases). The observed sequence ends 3 residues before the CDR3 terminus, with the missing tail filled in from the germline J gene. The ends were cut back, 8 bases at V and 5 bases at J, with 18 bases in the middle. The CDR3 consists of 15 residues. The germline V gene has CDR1 LNHDA and CDR2 SQIVND (reference sequence).